The present TCR beta chain was sequenced within a study of T cells in Graves' hyperthyroidism and ophthalmopathy. Germline V gene lookup returns CDR1 PRHDT and CDR2 FYEKMQ (reference sequence). CDR3 length: 15 residues. V lost 4 bases and J lost 2, with 14 bases in between. Diagnosis rested on symptoms, serum thyroxine and TRAb, thyroid ultrasound, and orbital computed tomography. RNA transcripts served as the template for amplifying TCR beta CDR3 regions. The TCR CDR3 first-round RT-PCR relied on the HTBI primer set. One entry per CDR3 protein results from TCRdb running MiXCR on the multiplex PCR reads. Of some 300,000 distinct CDR3 sequences in the sample, roughly an eighth are singletons; the top ten hold roughly 7.9%.

The TCR comes from a middle-aged woman with Graves' hyperthyroidism. The sample comprised blood. The rearrangement joins TRBV13 to TRBJ1-2; D is possibly TRBD1 (6 bases). The CDR3 nucleotides are TGTGCCAGCAGCTCTAGAGGTCAGGGGAACTATGGCTACACCTTC. Amino acid sequence: CASSSRGQGNYGYTF.